These T cell receptor beta chains were read from a single sample in a study of blood T cells in healthy people across ages. TCRdb analysed the 5' RACE reads with MiXCR anew, one entry per CDR3 protein. The table lists approximately 1,700,000 distinct CDR3 sequences, roughly two fifths of them singletons. Sequenced sample: blood. The origin of the receptors is a human donor in good health. The CDR3 runs from the conserved cysteine through the conserved F or W. The D gene is left open where the match is weak. Not every row has a clone size; where given, it reads once, few, many or a size class.

D gene,CDR3 length,clone size,J gene,V gene,CDR3 DNA,CDR3 protein
TRBD2,15,NA,TRBJ2-4,TRBV27,TGTGCCAGCAGTAAGCTAGCGGGGGGGTCTGAAGAGCAGTACTTC,CASSKLAGGSEEQYF
NA,16,once,TRBJ1-4,TRBV6-6,TGTGCCAGCAGCCTTACAATATCGGGGGGGGATGAAAAACTGTTTTTT,CASSLTISGGDEKLFF
NA,16,NA,TRBJ2-1,TRBV6-6,TGTGCCAGCAGTTACGGCTGGGGGGAGCGGTTAGGTGAGCAGTTCTTC,CASSYGWGERLGEQFF
TRBD1,18,few,TRBJ2-7,TRBV4-3,TGCGCCAGCAGCCAATCTATCGGTTCGGGACAGGTAACCTACGAGCAGTACTTC,CASSQSIGSGQVTYEQYF
NA,15,NA,TRBJ2-7,TRBV24-1,TGTGCCACCAGTGACGACTTAGGCCTACGCTACGAGCAGTACTTC,CATSDDLGLRYEQYF
NA,13,NA,TRBJ1-5,TRBV7-9,TGTGCCAGCAGCTTAGATGCGTCGGGGGGCAAGCATTTT,CASSLDASGGKHF
NA,13,few,TRBJ1-1,TRBV25-1,TGTGCCAGCGGTGAAGTGGGTTTGCATCTAGCTTTCTTT,CASGEVGLHLAFF
NA,13,NA,TRBJ2-7,TRBV20-1,TGCAGTGCTAGTCCAGGGGCTACCTGCGAGCAGTACTTC,CSASPGATCEQYF
NA,13,NA,TRBJ2-1,TRBV5-6,TGTGCCAGCAGCTGGACCACAGGAGTGGAGCAGTTCTTC,CASSWTTGVEQFF
TRBD2,20,NA,TRBJ2-1,TRBV6-2/TRBV6-3,TGTGCCAGCAGTTTGTATATAGCGGGGGGGCCGTCCTCCTCCTACAATGAGCAGTTCTTC,CASSLYIAGGPSSSYNEQFF
TRBD1,12,NA,TRBJ2-3,TRBV12-3/TRBV12-4,TGTGCCAGCAGTCCCCAGGGGGAAAAGCAGTATTTT,CASSPQGEKQYF
NA,16,few,TRBJ1-6,TRBV9,TGTGCCAGCAGCCTCCCAACAGGTTTGGGAAATTCACCCCTCCACTTT,CASSLPTGLGNSPLHF
NA,14,NA,TRBJ1-1,TRBV6-5,TGTGCCAGCAGCCAATGGGGGTTGGTGACTGAAGCTTTCTTT,CASSQWGLVTEAFF
NA,13,NA,TRBJ2-3,TRBV7-2,TGTGCCAGCAGCGCCCAGACTAGATATACGCAGTATTTT,CASSAQTRYTQYF
NA,16,NA,TRBJ2-7,TRBV4-2,TGTGCCAGCAGCCAAGACATTGCAGGCGAAGCCTACGAGCAGTACTTC,CASSQDIAGEAYEQYF
NA,11,NA,TRBJ2-7,TRBV21-1,TGTGCTACTGGTAACTCCTACGAGCAGTACTTC,CATGNSYEQYF
NA,12,NA,TRBJ2-1,TRBV6-5,TGTGCCAGCAGTCCAGGACCGAGTGAGCAGTTCTTC,CASSPGPSEQFF
NA,15,NA,TRBJ2-3,TRBV2,TGTGCCAGCAGTGAAAGGGTTTTTGGCACAGATACGCAGTATTTT,CASSERVFGTDTQYF
TRBD2,15,NA,TRBJ2-1,TRBV20-1,TGCAGTGCCCCGGGACTAGCGGGGGGGCATGGTGAGCAGTTCTTC,CSAPGLAGGHGEQFF
NA,14,NA,TRBJ2-5,TRBV7-7,TGTGCCAGCAGCCCTGTTCAGAGTCAAGAGACCCAGTACTTC,CASSPVQSQETQYF
TRBD1,15,few,TRBJ2-7,TRBV6-5,TGTGCCAGCGGCATACCCCGGGACAGGGGCTACGAGCAGTACTTC,CASGIPRDRGYEQYF
NA,14,NA,TRBJ2-5,TRBV6-6,TGTGCCAGCAGTTACTCAGGGTCCCAAGAGACCCAGTGCTTC,CASSYSGSQETQCF
TRBD1,16,NA,TRBJ1-2,TRBV7-2,TGTGCCAGCAGCTCCCTTGGGACAGTAAGTCAGCGAGGCTACACCTTC,CASSSLGTVSQRGYTF
NA,15,few,TRBJ1-5,TRBV6-6,TGTGCCAGCAGTTACTCCCCTCCCAGCAATCAGCCCCAGCATTTT,CASSYSPPSNQPQHF
NA,12,NA,TRBJ1-2,TRBV12-3/TRBV12-4,TGTGCCAGCAAGGCAGCAAACTATGGCTACACCTTC,CASKAANYGYTF
NA,9,few,TRBJ2-3,TRBV29-1,TGCAGCGCGGGAGATACGCAGTATTTT,CSAGDTQYF
NA,14,NA,TRBJ2-7,TRBV20-1,TGCAGTGCTAGAGACCAGGGGTCTTTCTACGAGCAGTACTTC,CSARDQGSFYEQYF
TRBD2,15,NA,TRBJ2-3,TRBV9,TGTGCCAGCAGGCTCAGCGGGGGATTGACAGATACGCAGTATTTT,CASRLSGGLTDTQYF
NA,13,many,TRBJ2-5,TRBV4-2,TGTGCCAGCAGCCCCGACAACCAAGAGACCCAGTACTTC,CASSPDNQETQYF
NA,16,few,TRBJ2-1,TRBV7-2,TGTGCCAGCAGCTTCCGGGGATTGAGCTCCTACAATGAGCAGTTCTTC,CASSFRGLSSYNEQFF
NA,12,few,TRBJ1-4,TRBV12-3/TRBV12-4,TGTGCCAGCAGCCCTTCCGTTGAAAAACTGTTTTTT,CASSPSVEKLFF
NA,14,few,TRBJ1-4,TRBV6-4,TGTGCCAGCAGTGAGTCGCCAGACGGCGAAAAACTGTTTTTT,CASSESPDGEKLFF